The present entry profiles one TCR beta chain with its context. V was clipped by 4 bases and J by 4 bases; unmatched bases: 0. The CDR3 covers 12 residues. Germline V gene sequence: CDR1 GTSNPN, CDR2 SVGIG (reference sequence). Repertoires were generated with immunoSEQ multiplex PCR, while TCRdb's copy carries only in-frame clones and drops some. The sample yields 200,000 to 250,000 clones, 90% seen once. This entry is derived from a study of blood T cell repertoires in COVID-19. The chain recombines TRBV30 with TRBJ1-3; 8 bases align to TRBD1. Sample: PBMCs or T cells enriched from blood (not recorded which). The clonotype comes from a man aged 30-40 years who had been exposed to COVID-19. The CDR3 sequence is CAWTGGGNTIYF. CDR3 sequence (DNA): TGTGCCTGGACAGGGGGCGGAAACACCATATATTTT.